Presented here are 12 T cell receptor beta chains from one specimen sequenced in a study of beta chain features in type 1 diabetes. No antigen has been identified for these receptors. Overall study findings and caveats: When Type 1 diabetes patients were examined, their TCRB CDR3s proved moderately but significantly shorter in all four CD4+ subsets.

Expressed TCRB transcripts were sequenced after all isolated RNA was converted to cDNA. TCRdb keeps only in-frame clones here, not all; method: immunoSEQ multiplex PCR. The data contain 150,000 to 180,000 clones, over 9% of them singletons. Sequenced input: central memory CD4+ T cells from blood. The receptors derive from a young man with type 1 diabetes.

The J gene is TRBJ1-5, the V gene TRBV10-1, with 8 bases fitting TRBD1. Unmatched junction bases numbered 11, after V lost 5 bases and J lost 5 bases. The CDR3 is 16 amino acids. CDR1 and CDR2 from the germline V gene are WNHNN and SYGVQD (reference sequence). CDR3 residues: CASSTVQTGVDQPQHF. CDR3 nucleotide sequence: TGCGCCAGCAGTACAGTCCAGACAGGGGTGGATCAGCCCCAGCATTTT.

The rearrangement uses TRBV7-2 and TRBJ2-2; 7 bases match TRBD2. The J segment lost 4 bases and the V segment lost 5 bases, leaving 13 bases of the junction unmatched. Germline values: CDR1 SGHTA, CDR2 FQGNSA. The CDR3 sequence is 17 residues long. The CDR3 DNA reads TGTGCCAGCAGCCCCGTCGCGGGGAGGGGAAGCACCGGGGAGCTGTTTTTT. Its protein is CASSPVAGRGSTGELFF. Full variable domain (outside the CDR3, taken from reference TRBV7-2 and TRBJ2-2): GAGVSQSPSNKVTEKGKDVELRCDPISGHTALYWYRQSLGQGLEFLIYFQGNSAPDKSGLPSDRFSAERTGGSVSTLTIQRTQQEDSAVYLCASSPVAGRGSTGELFFGEGSRLTVL.

Of note for this clone: Its ends do not fully match the called genes, so a read error is possible. V and J are TRBV30 and TRBJ1-2; 7 positions agree with TRBD1. Per germline, CDR1 GTSNPN and CDR2 SVGIG (reference sequence). The CDR3 consists of 12 residues. The CDR3, as DNA: TGTGCCTGGAGTGGGCTCGGGACAGCGGAATACTTC. Its translation is CAWSGLGTAEYF.

This clone has a handful of counts. The chain recombines TRBV29-1 with TRBJ2-5, with a tentative D call TRBD1 (6 bases). Germline V CDR1 and CDR2: SQVTM, ANQGSEA. Trimming removed 3 bases from V and 0 bases from J, with 14 bases in between. CDR3 size: 15 residues. CDR3 sequence: CSVEGTPRDQETQYF. CDR3 bases: TGCAGCGTTGAGGGGACACCTCGGGACCAAGAGACCCAGTACTTC.

The chain links TRBV21-1 to TRBJ2-3; the D call of TRBD2 is as the table states it, not checked on the DNA. TRBV21-1 is flagged as a pseudogene. This CDR3 is built from 12 residues. CDR3 loop: CASPSSGYTQYF. Written as DNA, the CDR3 is TGTGCCAGCCCTTCGTCGGGTTATACGCAGTATTTT.

This clone was detected only a few times. The V gene is TRBV29-1, the J gene TRBJ1-1; a weak D match, TRBD1 (5 bases). The germline CDR1 and CDR2 sequences are SQVTM and ANQGSEA. The germline V and J ends were trimmed by 6 bases and 2 bases, with 13 bases remaining between them. The CDR3 contains 13 residues. The CDR3 region is CSVATGINTEAFF. CDR3 nucleotides: TGCAGCGTCGCAACAGGAATAAACACTGAAGCTTTCTTT.

The sample holds a few counts of this clone. This chain connects TRBV5-4 to TRBJ2-1; D is unresolved. Per the germline V gene, CDR1 is SGHNT and CDR2 is YYREEE (reference sequence). V was clipped by 4 bases and J by 9 bases, with 11 bases between them. The CDR3 covers 12 residues. The CDR3 reads CASSLDSGEQFF. Written as DNA, the CDR3 is TGTGCCAGCAGCCTAGACTCGGGTGAGCAGTTCTTC.

The chain employs TRBV28 and TRBJ2-6; D is possibly TRBD1 (6 bases). Between the trimmed V and J ends, which lost 3 bases and 4 bases, there was a span of 10 bases. Germline V gives CDR1 MDHEN, CDR2 SYDVKM. The CDR3 is 15 residues long. In DNA, the CDR3 is TGTGCCAGCAGTTTTACAGGGATGGGGGCCAACGTCCTGACTTTC. Protein: CASSFTGMGANVLTF. Filled out from reference TRBV28 and TRBJ2-6, the complete variable domain reads DVKVTQSSRYLVKRTGEKVFLECVQDMDHENMFWYRQDPGLGLRLIYFSYDVKMKEKGDIPEGYSVSREKKERFSLILESASTNQTSMYLCASSFTGMGANVLTFGAGSRLTVL.

J is TRBJ1-1 and V is TRBV28, with a weak D call TRBD1 (6 bases). V shed 6 bases and J shed 1 base, with 18 bases lying between them. CDR1 and CDR2 from the germline V gene are MDHEN and SYDVKM. There are 16 residues in the CDR3. The CDR3 protein is CASSLTGMARNTEAFF. CDR3 DNA sequence: TGTGCCAGCAGCCTAACAGGGATGGCTCGGAACACTGAAGCTTTCTTT. The whole variable domain, remainder taken from reference TRBV28 and TRBJ1-1, is DVKVTQSSRYLVKRTGEKVFLECVQDMDHENMFWYRQDPGLGLRLIYFSYDVKMKEKGDIPEGYSVSREKKERFSLILESASTNQTSMYLCASSLTGMARNTEAFFGQGTRLTVV.

The J gene is TRBJ1-2, the V gene TRBV30; TRBD1 might be the D (6 bases). Per the germline V gene, CDR1 is GTSNPN and CDR2 is SVGIG (reference sequence). V lost 2 bases and J 6 bases, leaving 19 bases between the germline ends. The CDR3 runs to 15 residues. The CDR3 sequence is CAWSRTVAAFDGYTF. Written as DNA, the CDR3 is TGTGCCTGGAGTAGGACAGTCGCCGCCTTCGATGGCTACACCTTC.

This clone has just a few counts. V and J are TRBV4-2 and TRBJ2-7; D is possibly TRBD2 (6 bases). Trimming removed 4 bases at V and 1 base at J, with 14 bases between. Germline values: CDR1 LGHNA, CDR2 YNFKEQ. This CDR3 region has 15 residues. DNA for the CDR3: TGTGCCAGCAGCCTATCGGGACTTGATTCCTACGAGCAGTACTTC. Amino acid sequence: CASSLSGLDSYEQYF.

This clone was detected ten times or more. The chain uses TRBV9 and TRBJ2-5; no firm D call. Trimming took 0 bases from V and 5 from J, leaving 8 bases between them. This CDR3 spans 13 amino acids. Germline V gene lookup returns CDR1 SGDLS and CDR2 YYNGEE. CDR3 in DNA: TGTGCCAGCAGCGTAGCGGGTAGGGAGACCCAGTACTTC. It codes for CASSVAGRETQYF.